These 22 T cell receptor beta chains originate from one sample sequenced in a study of blood T cell repertoires in COVID-19. Produced via immunoSEQ multiplex PCR; TCRdb's table is partial and in-frame only. The sample lists roughly 500,000 clones, about 91% occurring once. The sequenced sample consisted of peripheral blood. The source is a young man with COVID-19, enrolled during active disease.

This clone was seen just once. The chain joins TRBV19 to TRBJ2-7; 9 bases agree with TRBD1. CDR3 size: 14 residues. The germline gives CDR1 LNHDA, CDR2 SQIVND (reference sequence). V was clipped by 5 bases and J by 6 bases; unmatched bases: 8. The CDR3 protein is CASSPGGQGFEQYF. The CDR3, as DNA: TGTGCCAGTAGTCCGGGGGGACAGGGTTTCGAGCAGTACTTC.

The chain has TRBV7-2 and TRBJ2-3; D not resolved. This CDR3 spans 14 amino acids. Germline-derived CDR1 and CDR2 are SGHTA and FQGNSA. The germline V and J ends were trimmed by 2 bases and 2 bases, with 8 bases remaining between them. The DNA of the CDR3 is TGTGCCAGCAGCTTACTCACCTACACAGATACGCAGTATTTT. This gives the protein CASSLLTYTDTQYF.

This rearrangement joins TRBV5-6 to TRBJ1-5; TRBD1 is a possible D gene (5 bases). Germline CDR1 is SGHDT and CDR2 is YYEEEE. This CDR3 is built from 16 residues. V was shortened by 3 bases and J by 3 bases, with 16 bases between the two germline ends. The CDR3 sequence: CASSSWGTGSNQPQHF. The CDR3 coding sequence is TGTGCCAGCAGCTCATGGGGCACCGGGTCCAATCAGCCCCAGCATTTT.

This sequence joins TRBV7-8 and TRBJ1-4; D gene uncertain. The CDR3 runs 14 residues. With 1 base removed from V and 8 bases from J, the gap between germline ends came to 11 bases. Per germline, CDR1 SGHVS and CDR2 FQNEAQ. CDR3 coding DNA: TGTGCCAGCAGCTTAGGTGGGCTTACGGAAAAACTGTTTTTT. Translated: CASSLGGLTEKLFF.

V is TRBV15 and J is TRBJ1-2; D possibly corresponds to TRBD1 (6 bases). The germline V gene encodes CDR1 LNHNV and CDR2 YYDKDF (reference sequence). V was trimmed by 1 base and J by 4 bases, leaving 16 bases between them. The CDR3 contains 16 residues. CDR3 bases: TGTGCCACCAGCAGAGGCGGAACAGGGATCACCTATGGCTACACCTTC. It yields the protein CATSRGGTGITYGYTF.

The chain uses TRBV4-2 and TRBJ2-3, with TRBD2 matching over 9 bases. CDR1 is LGHNA and CDR2 is YNFKEQ in the germline V gene. There are 17 residues in the CDR3. Losses at the gene ends were 4 bases for V and 2 bases for J; bases not matched to a gene: 10. In nucleotides, the CDR3 is TGTGCCAGCAGCCTCCAGGCGGGGGGGGCTAACACAGATACGCAGTATTTT. It is translated as CASSLQAGGANTDTQYF.

This chain links TRBV6-2 or TRBV6-3 with TRBJ1-5; 7 nucleotides match TRBD1. J lost 11 bases, V lost 5 bases, and 12 bases had no gene match. CDR1 and CDR2 from the germline V gene are MNHEY and SVGEGT. The CDR3 extends over 14 amino acids. The CDR3 protein is CASSLQGQTSAQHF. The CDR3 DNA is TGTGCCAGCAGTCTACAGGGGCAGACATCTGCCCAGCATTTT.

This chain links TRBV27 with TRBJ2-1, with a possible D match to TRBD1 (7 bases). Per the germline V gene, CDR1 is MNHEY and CDR2 is SMNVEV (reference sequence). V lost 6 bases to trimming and J lost 8 bases, with 14 bases between them. The CDR3 has 13 amino acids. DNA for the CDR3: TGTGCCAGCAGCTTCGACAGGGACTATGAGCAGTTCTTC. Translating it yields CASSFDRDYEQFF.

The rearrangement uses TRBV11-2 and TRBJ2-4; tentative D call: TRBD2 (5 bases). The CDR3 runs to 16 residues. The germline V gene encodes CDR1 SGHAT and CDR2 FQNNGV. Trimming pared 5 bases from V and 0 bases from J, leaving 14 bases between. The CDR3 region is CASSREGNLAKNIQYF. The CDR3 DNA reads TGTGCCAGCAGCCGAGAGGGAAATTTAGCCAAAAACATTCAGTACTTC.

V and J are TRBV5-1 and TRBJ1-2; the match to TRBD1 covers 8 bases. There are 18 residues in the CDR3. CDR1 and CDR2 from the germline V gene are SGHRS and YFSETQ. Trimming removed 4 bases from V and 3 bases from J; junction bases left unmatched: 17. DNA for the CDR3: TGCGCCAGCAGCCATTCTTGGCCTGGGACAGGACGGCACTATGGCTACACCTTC. This codes for CASSHSWPGTGRHYGYTF. The full variable domain, its missing parts supplied by reference TRBV5-1 and TRBJ1-2, is KAGVTQTPRYLIKTRGQQVTLSCSPISGHRSVSWYQQTPGQGLQFLFEYFSETQRNKGNFPGRFSGRQFSNSRSEMNVSTLELGDSALYLCASSHSWPGTGRHYGYTFGSGTRLTVV.

The chain employs TRBV4-1 and TRBJ1-1; D call uncertain. Trimming removed 3 bases from V and 6 bases from J, with 11 bases in between. The CDR3 extends over 13 amino acids. Germline-derived CDR1 and CDR2 are MGHRA and YSYEKL. The CDR3: CASSHGNQAEAFF. The CDR3 region has the DNA TGCGCCAGCAGCCACGGGAATCAAGCTGAAGCTTTCTTT.

The CDR3 DNA reads TGTGCCAGTAGTGCCTGGGGCAGGGGCCCAACCGGGGAGCTGTTTTTT. Its translation: CASSAWGRGPTGELFF. This chain uses TRBV19 with TRBJ2-2; possibly TRBD1 for D (6 bases). The V and J ends lost 5 bases and 5 bases respectively, with 18 bases between them. The CDR3 contains 16 residues. The germline V gene encodes CDR1 LNHDA and CDR2 SQIVND (reference sequence). The full variable domain, its missing parts supplied by reference TRBV19 and TRBJ2-2, is DGGITQSPKYLFRKEGQNVTLSCEQNLNHDAMYWYRQDPGQGLRLIYYSQIVNDFQKGDIAEGYSVSREKKESFPLTVTSAQKNPTAFYLCASSAWGRGPTGELFFGEGSRLTVL.

This clone was counted between two and nine times. This chain uses TRBV6-2 or TRBV6-3 with TRBJ2-3; 8 bases agree with TRBD1. This CDR3 comprises 17 residues. Trimming cost V 5 bases and J 1 base; bases outside gene matches: 11. CDR1 is MNHEY and CDR2 is SVGEGT in the germline V gene. CDR3 region: CASSRSGGAGGTDTQYF. CDR3 in DNA: TGTGCCAGCAGTAGATCAGGGGGCGCAGGAGGCACAGATACGCAGTATTTT.

The chain carries TRBV5-1 and TRBJ2-7; D unclear. Trimming cost V 1 base and J 2 bases, with 19 bases left between them. CDR1 and CDR2 (germline): SGHRS, YFSETQ. The CDR3 is made up of 17 amino acids. DNA of the CDR3: TGCGCCAGCAGCTTGATTGGTATCGGCTTTCGGGCCTACGAGCAGTACTTC. Residues: CASSLIGIGFRAYEQYF.

The chain couples TRBV19 to TRBJ2-4; possible D gene TRBD1, 5 bases. Germline CDR1 reads LNHDA; CDR2 reads SQIVND (reference sequence). V was pared by 3 bases and J by 1 base, with 16 bases between. This CDR3 contains 17 residues. The CDR3 DNA reads as TGTGCCAGTAGTATTTTAGGCCTCCAGGGCGCCAAAAACATTCAGTACTTC. This sequence encodes CASSILGLQGAKNIQYF.

CDR3 loop: CSVDSIQVDGYTF. For the CDR3, the DNA is TGCAGCGTTGACAGCATTCAGGTCGATGGCTACACCTTC. The chain has TRBV29-1 and TRBJ1-2; the D is unclear. V was trimmed by 3 bases and J by 6 bases, leaving 14 bases between them. CDR1 and CDR2 from the germline V gene are SQVTM and ANQGSEA. The CDR3 spans 13 residues. The full variable domain, in which reference TRBV29-1 and TRBJ1-2 provide the parts outside the CDR3, is SAVISQKPSRDICQRGTSLTIQCQVDSQVTMMFWYRQQPGQSLTLIATANQGSEATYESGFVIDKFPISRPNLTFSTLTVSNMSPEDSSIYLCSVDSIQVDGYTFGSGTRLTVV.

This chain links TRBV9 with TRBJ2-4, with 8 bases matching TRBD1. The V gene end was trimmed by 0 bases and the J gene end by 6 bases; junction bases not matched to a gene: 5. The germline V gene has CDR1 SGDLS and CDR2 YYNGEE. There are 15 residues in the CDR3. CDR3 DNA sequence: TGTGCCAGCAGCGTAGGGGCGGGACAGGTAAACATTCAGTACTTC. Encoded protein: CASSVGAGQVNIQYF.

The V gene is TRBV7-2, the J gene TRBJ1-2; the match to TRBD1 covers 8 bases. V trimming: 2 bases; J trimming: 4 bases; junction bases outside the gene matches: 6. CDR3 length: 15 amino acids. Per germline, CDR1 SGHTA and CDR2 FQGNSA. The CDR3 loop reads CASSLRLDRAYGYTF. DNA of the CDR3: TGTGCCAGCAGCTTACGGTTGGACAGGGCCTATGGCTACACCTTC.

This chain joins TRBV11-2 and TRBJ1-2, with TRBD1 as a possible D gene (6 bases). Germline CDR1 and CDR2: SGHAT and FQNNGV. This CDR3 is 17 amino acids long. Trimming shortened V by 0 bases and J by 3 bases, and 17 bases separated the two germline ends. CDR3 DNA sequence: TGTGCCAGCAGCTTAGAAGTCGCGACAGGACTCCACTATGGCTACACCTTC. Translated, it gives CASSLEVATGLHYGYTF. The variable domain in full, completed from reference TRBV11-2 and TRBJ1-2, reads EAGVAQSPRYKIIEKRQSVAFWCNPISGHATLYWYQQILGQGPKLLIQFQNNGVVDDSQLPKDRFSAERLKGVDSTLKIQPAKLEDSAVYLCASSLEVATGLHYGYTFGSGTRLTVV.

The chain couples TRBV10-3 to TRBJ2-3; perhaps TRBD1 as D (5 bases). The CDR3 covers 13 residues. Germline loops: CDR1 ENHRY, CDR2 SYGVKD. Trimming cost V 5 bases and J 0 bases, with 6 bases left between them. CDR3 nucleotides: TGTGCCATCAGTCAGGGTAGCACAGATACGCAGTATTTT. Amino acid sequence: CAISQGSTDTQYF.

J is TRBJ2-7 and V is TRBV10-1; TRBD1 might be the D (6 bases). The V end was cut by 0 bases, the J end by 2 bases, with 8 bases between. Per germline, CDR1 WNHNN and CDR2 SYGVQD (reference sequence). The CDR3 is 14 amino acids. The CDR3 loop is CASSESTGPYEQYF. CDR3 DNA: TGCGCCAGCAGTGAGTCGACAGGCCCCTACGAGCAGTACTTC.

The chain has TRBV10-3 and TRBJ2-2, with 7 positions matching TRBD1. The CDR3 runs 13 residues. J was trimmed by 8 bases and V by 4 bases; bases with no gene match: 4. The V gene's germline CDR1 is ENHRY and CDR2 SYGVKD. CDR3 nucleotides: TGTGCCATCAGTGCCCAGGGGGAGGGGGAGCTGTTTTTT. It yields the protein CAISAQGEGELFF.